Below, one T cell receptor beta chain is given with its context. The specificity of this receptor is unknown. Per-base qualities were not stored, and no clone one base away is much larger. Receptor libraries were prepared by 5' RACE. Sequencing took place on an Illumina HiSeq 2000. Template switching added a universal primer binding site, and the final cDNA carried a unique molecular identifier that allowed TCR cDNA molecules to be counted accurately. First-strand cDNA for TCR alpha and beta chains was synthesized from specific primers in the conserved constant-segment region. To control for contamination, each cDNA library was double barcoded with a SMART-Mk sample barcode plus Illumina barcodes. TruSeq adapter sequences along with Illumina sample barcodes were introduced in two successive PCR steps. The TCR alpha and beta cDNA libraries were sequenced on the Illumina HiSeq platform using custom primers. Concerning the study's data processing: MiGEC was used to process raw reads and extract unique molecular identifiers, and MiXCR was used to find CDR3 positions. Recombination models were inferred per individual with the repgenHMM and IGoR tools using an EM algorithm. Shared clonotypes were analyzed with the tcR package in R, and sharing was normalized by the product of cloneset sizes. To study raw recombination free of thymic and clonal selection effects, out-of-frame nonproductive sequences were analyzed. TCRdb reanalyzed the raw reads on its own, using fastp at Q25 for trimming and MiXCR for clone calling, and kept in-frame beta chains. Entries are consolidated by CDR3 protein sequence, retaining the most common genes and DNA. The V and J calls and clone size come from TCRdb's table, not from the authors' own analysis. In this sample the table shows roughly 190,000 distinct CDR3 sequences, approximately 16% of which occur a single time. The biggest ten clones account for 40% of the sample.

From the germline V gene (reference sequence), CDR1 is MNHEY and CDR2 is SMNVEV. From cysteine to phenylalanine, the CDR3 is 14 amino acids long. Only the CDR3 DNA stays, 42 bases, in frame from base 1. The V and J ends are trimmed by 4 bases and 3 bases, leaving 9 bases between them. Only healthy Caucasian donors were included. The twin cohort consisted of three pairs of female monozygotic twins, all aged roughly 18 to 30 years. CD4+ and CD8+ T cell populations were isolated with positive isolation kits from Invitrogen. The data were obtained in a study of identical twins listed by TCRdb under 2016. Broadly, across the study: To test whether fetal clonotypes persist, the study used deep sequencing on TCR alpha and beta repertoires from monozygotic twins, unrelated adults of various ages, and cord blood. To rule out contamination, the twin experiments were replicated at different times with different library preparation protocols. Overall study outcomes, separate from this receptor: Out-of-frame TCR alpha sequences shared between twins showed an excess of low generation-probability sequences compared with coincidental sharing between unrelated individuals. Because the same donors could not be followed over many years, conclusions were based on cross-sectional statistical analysis. Zero-insertion analyses could be partly confounded by invariant T cells such as MAIT and iNKT, although diverse VJ usage argued against such confounding for most clonotypes. Excess twin sharing in beta out-of-frame sequences was weaker because fewer shared sequences lowered the signal-to-noise ratio. Out-of-frame TCR alpha sharing in monozygotic twins was systematically underestimated by recombination models, whereas sharing between unrelated individuals was in agreement with the recombination models. Abundant cord blood beta clonotypes had fewer insertions, young adult naive repertoires showed a similar but weaker trend, and memory repertoires showed no such trend.

The sample was also linked to a second study, of T cells expressing NK-cell markers. In that second paper, the authors write: Three sorted T-cell subsets (CD3+CD56+NKG2C+, CD3+CD56+NKG2C- and CD3+CD56-NKG2C+) from under ten donors had their TCR beta-chain repertoires profiled. Among the eight sequenced donors, only one was HCMV-seronegative, while the other seven were HCMV-seropositive. In several experiments an anti-gammadeltaTCR antibody was added to restrict sorting to alphabetaTCR-expressing T cells. In six or seven donors, the dominant CD3+CD56+NKG2C+ clonotypes ranked among the top 10 CD8+ clonotypes, making up 1.0-7.0% of CD8+ T cells. Those dominant clonotypes were again the most abundant among CD3+CD56-NKG2C+ cells in a few donors, at roughly 25-60.1%. Whether the expanded NKG2C-expressing T cell clones were specific for HCMV antigens remained unclear. The eight sequenced donors were randomly selected healthy volunteers, three men and five women. HCMV serostatus was determined by detecting HCMV-specific IgG in serum with a commercial ELISA kit. MIGEC was used to demultiplex reads and group the reads by UMI, and MiTCR was used to assemble and quantify clonotypes. To exclude erroneous sequences, any TCR cDNA sequence not supported by at least two reads was discarded. Downstream repertoire analysis used the tcR package, and clonotypes were matched across fractions by CDR3 nucleotide sequence plus V segment. Antigen specificity was annotated against VDJdb with VDJmatch, allowing one amino acid substitution in CDR3.

The sequence links TRBV27 to TRBJ2-2; a confident D gene designation cannot be given. Sequenced: CD8+ T cells sorted from blood. This receptor was identified in a woman in her late teens or twenties in good health. The nucleotide sequence reads TGTGCCAGCAGTTCCCGGGCATACACCGGGGAGCTGTTTTTT. This encodes CASSSRAYTGELFF.